The 12 T cell receptor beta chains below come from one sample, sequenced in a study of shared clonotypes between healthy human individuals. Method: immunoSEQ multiplex PCR; TCRdb's copy keeps in-frame clones and lacks some. Of roughly 2 million clones in the sample, just under 95% were seen once. Naive CD8 cells, CD45RO-negative and positively selected for CCR7, excluded terminally differentiated effector memory CD45RA+ cells. Sequencing was done on a sample of naive CD8+ T cells sorted from blood. These receptors all come from a young man in good health.

The chain joins TRBV10-3 to TRBJ2-5, with D tentatively TRBD1 or TRBD2 (5 bases each). Trimming removed 6 bases at V and 3 bases at J, with 23 bases between. CDR1 is ENHRY, CDR2 SYGVKD, per germline. CDR3 length: 17 amino acids. The CDR3 is CAISLNRDGTTEETQYF. Here the CDR3 DNA reads TGTGCCATCAGCTTAAACCGGGACGGGACCACCGAAGAGACCCAGTACTTC.

This clone appeared once. The chain employs TRBV19 and TRBJ2-3, with D possibly matching TRBD1 (6 bases). V lost 3 bases and J lost 0, with 10 bases in between. Germline V gene sequence: CDR1 LNHDA, CDR2 SQIVND (reference sequence). The CDR3 contains 15 residues. This chain's CDR3 is CASSILTGSTDTQYF. CDR3 DNA sequence: TGTGCCAGTAGTATTCTGACAGGTAGCACAGATACGCAGTATTTT. Looking up the rest from reference TRBV19 and TRBJ2-3 gives the full variable domain: DGGITQSPKYLFRKEGQNVTLSCEQNLNHDAMYWYRQDPGQGLRLIYYSQIVNDFQKGDIAEGYSVSREKKESFPLTVTSAQKNPTAFYLCASSILTGSTDTQYFGPGTRLTVL.

The chain links TRBV11-1 to TRBJ2-7; possible D gene TRBD2, 5 bases. V was cut by 3 bases and J by 3 bases, with 12 bases left in between. CDR3 length: 14 amino acids. Per germline, CDR1 SGHAT and CDR2 FQDESV (reference sequence). The CDR3 loop is CASSFAGVNYEQYF. For the CDR3, the DNA is TGTGCCAGCAGCTTCGCCGGGGTTAACTACGAGCAGTACTTC.

The gene calls are TRBV13 and TRBJ2-3; perhaps TRBD2 as D (5 bases). The germline gives CDR1 PRHDT, CDR2 FYEKMQ (reference sequence). The CDR3 loop spans 14 amino acids. V gave up 7 bases and J gave up 0 bases, with 11 bases separating them. The CDR3 DNA reads as TGTGCCAGCAACCGGGAAGCTAGCACAGATACGCAGTATTTT. Amino acids: CASNREASTDTQYF.

Written as DNA, the CDR3 is TGCGCCAGCAGCCTTATAGAGGGGATGTACGAGCAGTACTTC. This codes for CASSLIEGMYEQYF. This chain links TRBV4-3 with TRBJ2-7; D is tentatively TRBD1 or TRBD2 (5 bases each). V dropped 4 bases and J dropped 4 bases, with 14 bases sitting between them. Germline V lookup: CDR1 LGHNA, CDR2 YSLEER. The CDR3 totals 14 residues.

The V and J genes are TRBV14 and TRBJ2-2, with unresolved D. The CDR3 has 16 amino acids. V lost 4 bases, J lost 0 bases, and 12 bases lay in between. Per germline, CDR1 SGHDN and CDR2 FVKESK. CDR3 residues: CASSLLLPTNTGELFF. CDR3 nucleotide sequence: TGTGCCAGCAGCCTTTTACTGCCGACGAACACCGGGGAGCTGTTTTTT.

The chain is built from TRBV28 and TRBJ1-1; D might be TRBD1 (6 bases). V dropped 0 bases and J dropped 1 base, with 9 bases sitting between them. The CDR3 has 15 amino acids. The germline gives CDR1 MDHEN, CDR2 SYDVKM. DNA for the CDR3: TGTGCCAGCAGTTTATGGAGGGGGGGGAACACTGAAGCTTTCTTT. Protein sequence: CASSLWRGGNTEAFF.

The chain combines TRBV7-2 with TRBJ2-7; D might be TRBD2 (7 bases). CDR1 is SGHTA, CDR2 FQGNSA, per germline. V dropped 5 bases and J dropped 4 bases, with 12 bases sitting between them. This CDR3 spans 13 amino acids. CDR3 loop: CASSKGGDYEQYF. CDR3 coding DNA: TGTGCCAGCAGCAAGGGGGGGGATTACGAGCAGTACTTC.

V gene TRBV4-3 combines with J gene TRBJ1-5, with 9 bases that match TRBD1. The CDR3 sequence is 21 residues long. Per germline, CDR1 LGHNA and CDR2 YSLEER. With V trimmed by 6 bases and J by 1 base, 22 bases remained unmatched. The CDR3 nucleotides are TGCGCCAGCAGACCCGCGTATGGCCGGGACAGGGCAGGAGAAAGCAATCAGCCCCAGCATTTT. This translates into CASRPAYGRDRAGESNQPQHF.

The chain uses TRBV27 and TRBJ2-7, with D hard to call. CDR1 is MNHEY, CDR2 SMNVEV, per germline (reference sequence). CDR3 size: 12 residues. V gave up 6 bases and J gave up 1 base, with 7 bases separating them. For the CDR3, the DNA is TGTGCCAGCAGATCGGTTTCCTACGAGCAGTACTTC. Its translation: CASRSVSYEQYF.

The J gene is TRBJ2-7, the V gene TRBV5-1; TRBD2 agrees at 13 bases. V lost 4 bases to trimming and J lost 3 bases; unmatched junction nucleotides: 7. CDR3 length equals 16 residues. From germline, CDR1 is SGHRS and CDR2 YFSETQ. CDR3: CASSAGLAGLDYEQYF. As DNA, the CDR3 is TGCGCCAGCAGCGCGGGACTAGCGGGACTGGACTACGAGCAGTACTTC.

The rearrangement links TRBV27 to TRBJ2-7, with 7 bases fitting TRBD1. The CDR3 spans 13 residues. Germline lookup yields CDR1 MNHEY and CDR2 SMNVEV (reference sequence). The V segment lost 7 bases and the J segment 6 bases; nucleotides outside the gene matches: 9. The CDR3, as DNA: TGTGCCAGCACGACAGGGATAGGAGGCGAGCAGTACTTC. This translates into CASTTGIGGEQYF.